Presented here are 13 T cell receptor beta chains from one specimen sequenced in a study of CD8+CD57+ T cells in acquired aplastic anemia. The TCR beta profiling, which covered VDJ combination and CDR3 sequence, was carried out using genomic DNA as the template. TCRdb re-called the reads through MiXCR, storing one row per CDR3 protein. The data show about 190,000 distinct CDR3 sequences, about 53% seen once. The sequencing input was sorted CD4+, CD8+, or CD8+CD57+ T cells (not recorded which) from PBMCs. These receptors came from a human donor in good health, serving as a control.

The chain joins TRBV7-3 to TRBJ2-7; D may be TRBD1 (5 bases). In germline, CDR1 is SGHTA, CDR2 FQGTGA. The CDR3 is made up of 15 amino acids. V lost 3 bases, J lost 0 bases, and 12 bases lay in between. The CDR3 DNA is TGTGCCAGCAGCTTTAAAGGGGATGGCTCCTACGAGCAGTACTTC. It encodes CASSFKGDGSYEQYF.

Many counts were recorded for this clonotype. This sequence joins TRBV7-2 and TRBJ2-1; a possible D gene is TRBD1 (6 bases). The CDR3 runs 14 residues. V was clipped by 3 bases and J by 8 bases, with 14 bases between them. Germline V gene lookup returns CDR1 SGHTA and CDR2 FQGNSA. The CDR3 DNA sequence: TGTGCCAGCAGCTTTACAGGGTACCGCCATGAGCAGTTCTTC. Its translation: CASSFTGYRHEQFF.

J is TRBJ1-3 and V is TRBV15; D is undetermined. Trimming removed 0 bases at V and 2 bases at J, with 11 bases between. CDR3 length: 16 residues. Germline V lookup: CDR1 LNHNV, CDR2 YYDKDF (reference sequence). CDR3 loop: CATSRDRRVPGNTIYF. CDR3 coding DNA: TGTGCCACCAGCAGAGATAGGCGGGTCCCTGGAAACACCATATATTTT.

The V gene is TRBV7-3, the J gene TRBJ1-5; 10 nucleotides match TRBD1. The length of the CDR3 is 14 residues. Germline-derived CDR1 and CDR2 are SGHTA and FQGTGA. Trimming took 6 bases from V and 7 from J; bases not matched to a gene: 6. CDR3 residues: CASSRQGALQPQHF. Written as DNA, the CDR3 is TGTGCCAGCAGTCGACAGGGGGCCCTACAGCCCCAGCATTTT.

The genes are TRBV12-3 or TRBV12-4 and TRBJ1-1; no definite D call. The CDR3 loop spans 12 amino acids. Trimming removed 9 bases at V and 5 bases at J, with 13 bases between. CDR3 coding DNA: TGTGCCAGTCGCTCGGGGTATACTGAAGCTTTCTTT. As protein: CASRSGYTEAFF.

This chain joins TRBV7-8 and TRBJ1-3; D remains ambiguous. The V gene lost 5 bases and the J gene lost 4 bases, with 9 bases spanning the gap. Germline V gives CDR1 SGHVS, CDR2 FQNEAQ. CDR3 length: 13 amino acids. DNA of the CDR3: TGTGCCAGCAGCCTAAGTGCCGGAAACACCATATATTTT. Translating it yields CASSLSAGNTIYF.

In its sample, this clonotype was seen many times. The V call is TRBV7-6, the J call TRBJ1-6, with no clear D. From germline, CDR1 is SGHVS and CDR2 FNYEAQ. Trimming pared 5 bases from V and 9 bases from J, leaving 14 bases between. The CDR3 has 14 amino acids. CDR3 sequence: CASSPTWQPSPLHF. CDR3 DNA: TGTGCCAGCAGCCCTACGTGGCAGCCTTCACCCCTCCACTTT.

The genes are TRBV7-8 and TRBJ2-7, with 10 positions matching TRBD2. V lost 4 bases, J lost 2 bases, and 8 bases stayed unmatched. Germline lookup yields CDR1 SGHVS and CDR2 FQNEAQ. The CDR3 loop spans 16 amino acids. For the CDR3, the DNA is TGTGCCAGCAGCTCCGTCTCTAGCGGGGGCCCCTACGAGCAGTACTTC. Translated: CASSSVSSGGPYEQYF.

The rearrangement links TRBV7-9 to TRBJ2-3; D perhaps matches TRBD2 (7 bases). The CDR3 covers 14 residues. The germline gives CDR1 SEHNR, CDR2 FQNEAQ (reference sequence). V lost 7 bases to trimming and J lost 6 bases, with 17 bases between them. As DNA, the CDR3 is TGTGCCAGCATGTGGGGGGGGGCCGCGGATACGCAGTATTTT. Protein sequence: CASMWGGAADTQYF.

This chain uses TRBV2 with TRBJ1-1; TRBD1 agrees at 10 bases. Per germline, CDR1 SNHLY and CDR2 FYNNEI. V was pared by 7 bases and J by 4 bases, with 12 bases of the junction left unmatched. The CDR3 sequence is 16 residues long. The CDR3 protein is CASNTRTGGRGTEAFF. In DNA, the CDR3 is TGTGCCAGCAACACAAGGACAGGGGGTAGGGGCACTGAAGCTTTCTTT.

The table lists this clonotype with a few counts. One junction end does not reproduce the germline sequence, and a read error may be involved. The rearrangement uses TRBV10-2 and TRBJ2-3; weak D call: TRBD2 (6 bases). The CDR3 extends over 14 amino acids. From germline, CDR1 is WSHSY and CDR2 SAAADI. CDR3 nucleotides: TGCGCCAGAAGTGGGCGGGGTTCGACAGATACGCAGTACTTT. It translates to CARSGRGSTDTQYF.

Only a few counts were recorded for this clonotype. CDR3 DNA: TGTGCCAGCAGCTTAGGCACTACTGGAAACACCATATATTTT. Amino acids: CASSLGTTGNTIYF. J is TRBJ1-3 and V is TRBV7-2; D is undetermined. This CDR3 is built from 14 residues. Germline CDR1 SGHTA, CDR2 FQGNSA. The V end lost 1 base, the J end lost 2 bases, and 6 bases lay between the germline ends.

This clonotype was counted ten times or more. The V and J genes are TRBV4-2 and TRBJ2-7; TRBD2 aligns across 12 bases. Germline values: CDR1 LGHNA, CDR2 YNFKEQ. This CDR3 is 16 amino acids long. The ends lost 6 bases at V and 2 bases at J; junction bases unmatched: 8. The CDR3 here is CASSRERTSGAYEQYF. CDR3 in DNA: TGTGCCAGCAGTAGGGAGAGGACTAGCGGGGCCTACGAGCAGTACTTC.